The 6 T cell receptor beta chains reported below all come from one sample, sequenced in a study of breast tumors, draining lymph nodes, adjacent tissues. TCRdb fed the multiplex PCR reads into MiXCR, producing one record per CDR3 protein. The repertoire holds about 130,000 distinct CDR3 sequences, with just under 20% as singletons. Breast cancer patients provided tissue from their axillary draining lymph nodes. Sequencing was carried out using axillary lymph node tissue. Every receptor here comes from a female donor with breast cancer. Some clones in this sample may be carry-over from other donors' samples.

V is TRBV11-2 and J is TRBJ2-1, with D tentatively TRBD1 or TRBD2 (6 bases each). Germline CDR1 reads SGHAT; CDR2 reads FQNNGV. Trimming pared 6 bases from V and 6 bases from J, leaving 18 bases between. CDR3 size: 15 residues. The CDR3 is CASSPNREAGNEQFF. For the CDR3, the DNA is TGTGCCAGCAGTCCTAACAGGGAGGCAGGCAATGAGCAGTTCTTC.

About this clonotype: A much larger clone sits a single nucleotide away, making a read error possible. The final CDR3 position lacks the conserved phenylalanine or tryptophan, pointing to a likely read error. CDR3 loop: CASAGGGGANSPLHS. As DNA, the CDR3 is TGTGCCAGCGCCGGGGGGGGAGGGGCTAATTCACCCCTCCACTCT. The chain links TRBV25-1 to TRBJ1-6; TRBD1 might be the D (5 bases). The CDR3 runs to 15 residues. CDR1 and CDR2 (germline): MGHDK, SYGVNS. Trimming cost V 8 bases and J 6 bases, with 17 bases left between them.

This clonotype occurred many times. The chain uses TRBV6-1 and TRBJ2-2; 8 bases are a match to TRBD2. Trimming removed 2 bases from V and 7 bases from J; junction bases left unmatched: 6. CDR1 is MNHNS and CDR2 is SASEGT in the germline V gene. This CDR3 has 15 amino acids. The CDR3 DNA sequence: TGTGCCAGCAGTGAACCGGGGGGGCGGAACGGGGAGCTGTTTTTT. Encoded protein: CASSEPGGRNGELFF.

This clonotype was detected many times. The V and J genes are TRBV20-1 and TRBJ2-5, with 8 positions matching TRBD2. This CDR3 has 16 residues. V trimming: 0 bases; J trimming: 2 bases; junction bases outside the gene matches: 8. In germline, CDR1 is DFQATT, CDR2 SNEGSKA (reference sequence). CDR3 nucleotide sequence: TGCAGTGCTAGAGATCAGGAGCGGGGGAGGCAAGAGACCCAGTACTTC. Translating gives CSARDQERGRQETQYF.

The chain carries TRBV7-9 and TRBJ2-5, with 9 bases that match TRBD1. The V gene's germline CDR1 is SEHNR and CDR2 FQNEAQ (reference sequence). This CDR3 is 13 amino acids long. V was pared by 7 bases and J by 4 bases, with 4 bases of the junction left unmatched. The CDR3 loop is CASTGTGPETQYF. The CDR3, as DNA: TGTGCCAGCACCGGGACAGGGCCAGAGACCCAGTACTTC.

This clonotype was counted many times. The DNA of the CDR3 is TGCAGTGCGCTCCACGCCTATAGCAATCAGCCCCAGCATTTT. It yields the protein CSALHAYSNQPQHF. The chain recombines TRBV20-1 with TRBJ1-5; D gene ambiguous. The V end was cut by 6 bases, the J end by 0 bases, with 12 bases between. CDR1 and CDR2 (germline): DFQATT, SNEGSKA (reference sequence). The CDR3 has 14 residues.